This T cell receptor (beta chain) comes out of a study of a mutant IDH1 vaccine in newly diagnosed glioma. About the research overall: Averaging roughly 40 years of age, treated patients were about 60% male and roughly 40% female.

As to time point: week 11, during vaccination. In the vaccine, a single dose held 300 ug of the mutant IDH1 20-mer peptide, along with topical imiquimod. The data were produced by immunoSEQ multiplex PCR, yet TCRdb's version contains in-frame clones alone and is incomplete. The sample has under 55,000 clones; 91% are singletons. Trimming took off 0 bases at V and 7 bases at J, with 10 bases between the two ends. This CDR3 contains 14 residues. The germline CDR1 and CDR2 sequences are SGDLS and YYNGEE. Turning to this clone: Antigen: not known.

The source was PBMCs, collected from a glioma patient whose treatment included an IDH1 peptide vaccine. The chain joins TRBV9 to TRBJ1-4; D is unclear. The sequence was obtained from a man aged 45 to 65 with glioma. Here the CDR3 reads CASSVEGSPEKLFF. DNA of the CDR3: TGTGCCAGCAGCGTAGAAGGCAGCCCTGAAAAACTGTTTTTT.